This passage covers 21 T cell receptor beta chains from one sample sequenced in a study of CD8 T cells in ankylosing spondylitis. MiXCR was run by TCRdb on the 5' RACE reads, yielding one entry per CDR3 protein. Among some 220,000 distinct CDR3 sequences listed, approximately 7.3% were seen once. Findings and limits, study-wide: In ankylosing spondylitis blood, a motif of roughly eight highly homologous TCR beta variants appeared characteristic.

No antigen has been identified for these receptors. The sequenced material came from blood, either unsorted or a sorted T cell fraction (not recorded which). The origin of the receptors is a male donor with ankylosing spondylitis.

The chain links TRBV7-8 to TRBJ1-1; the D is unclear. The CDR3 extends over 15 amino acids. The V and J ends lost 1 base and 0 bases respectively, with 9 bases between them. Germline V gene data show CDR1 as SGHVS and CDR2 as FQNEAQ. CDR3: CASSLEATLNTEAFF. DNA for the CDR3: TGTGCCAGCAGCTTAGAGGCAACCTTGAACACTGAAGCTTTCTTT. Complete variable domain (other parts from reference TRBV7-8 and TRBJ1-1): GAGVSQSPRYKVAKRGQDVALRCDPISGHVSLFWYQQALGQGPEFLTYFQNEAQLDKSGLPSDRFFAERPEGSVSTLKIQRTQQEDSAVYLCASSLEATLNTEAFFGQGTRLTVV.

The chain employs TRBV14 and TRBJ2-7; D unresolved. Germline V gives CDR1 SGHDN, CDR2 FVKESK. This CDR3 comprises 15 residues. The V end lost 0 bases, the J end lost 4 bases, and 13 bases lay between the germline ends. The CDR3 coding sequence is TGTGCCAGCAGCCAAGAATCGTTTATAGGTTACGAGCAGTACTTC. Protein sequence: CASSQESFIGYEQYF.

This clonotype was detected only a few times. Here the CDR3 reads CASSKRGTTSEQFF. The CDR3 nucleotides read TGTGCCAGCAGCAAACGGGGGACGACTAGTGAGCAGTTCTTC. V and J are TRBV21-1 and TRBJ2-1; the D call of TRBD2 is as the table states it, not checked on the DNA. TRBV21-1 is recorded as a pseudogene. The CDR3 length is 14 residues.

This clonotype was counted between two and nine times. The CDR3 is CASSLGSQVHIQYF. In nucleotides, the CDR3 is TGTGCCAGCAGCTTAGGTAGCCAGGTGCACATTCAGTACTTC. The rearrangement uses TRBV13 and TRBJ2-4; D is ambiguous. V was pared by 0 bases and J by 8 bases, with 11 bases between. CDR1 is PRHDT, CDR2 FYEKMQ, per germline (reference sequence). CDR3 length equals 14 residues.

This clonotype has ten or more counts. The chain combines TRBV9 with TRBJ1-6; D is possibly TRBD1 (5 bases). Trimming pared 4 bases from V and 14 bases from J, leaving 13 bases between. The CDR3 extends over 12 amino acids. CDR1 SGDLS and CDR2 YYNGEE come from the germline V gene. The CDR3 here is CASSPGGFTLHF. The CDR3 coding sequence is TGTGCCAGCAGCCCCGGGGGGTTCACCCTCCACTTT.

The chain combines TRBV13 with TRBJ2-7, with D perhaps matching TRBD2 (5 bases). Between the trimmed V and J ends, which lost 4 bases and 6 bases, there was a span of 16 bases. The germline V gene has CDR1 PRHDT and CDR2 FYEKMQ (reference sequence). This CDR3 spans 14 amino acids. CDR3 sequence reads: CASSSYRESGEQYF. The CDR3 bases are TGTGCCAGCAGCTCGTACCGGGAATCGGGCGAGCAGTACTTC.

This clonotype has at least ten counts. The V call is TRBV7-9, the J call TRBJ1-1; weak D call: TRBD1 (6 bases). With 5 bases removed from V and 5 bases from J, the gap between germline ends came to 21 bases. Germline CDR1 and CDR2: SEHNR and FQNEAQ (reference sequence). This CDR3 comprises 16 residues. The CDR3 nucleotides read TGTGCCAGCAGCCCCTCAAGGGGGGGGCTGGGGACTGAAGCTTTCTTT. This sequence encodes CASSPSRGGLGTEAFF. Variable domain in full (rest from reference TRBV7-9 and TRBJ1-1): DTGVSQNPRHKITKRGQNVTFRCDPISEHNRLYWYRQTLGQGPEFLTYFQNEAQLEKSRLLSDRFSAERPKGSFSTLEIQRTEQGDSAMYLCASSPSRGGLGTEAFFGQGTRLTVV.

This clonotype was observed a few times. The chain links TRBV6-5 to TRBJ2-7; D gene ambiguous. CDR3 length: 12 residues. The V and J ends lost 8 bases and 7 bases respectively, with 15 bases between them. From germline, CDR1 is MNHEY and CDR2 SVGAGI. CDR3 amino acids: CASGFRPREQYF. As DNA, the CDR3 is TGTGCCAGCGGGTTCAGGCCACGGGAGCAGTACTTC.

This clonotype was counted only a few times. The chain joins TRBV9 to TRBJ1-2; TRBD1 aligns across 10 bases. The V gene's germline CDR1 is SGDLS and CDR2 YYNGEE. CDR3 length: 14 residues. The trim removed 7 bases at V and 8 bases at J, leaving 11 bases unmatched. CDR3 DNA: TGTGCCAGCGGTGGGACAGGGGCCCCGGGGGGCTACACCTTC. Amino acids: CASGGTGAPGGYTF.

This clonotype was detected many times. The CDR3 DNA sequence: TGTGCCAGCAGTTATTTTCGCGAGCAGTACTTC. Its protein is CASSYFREQYF. The genes are TRBV6-2 or TRBV6-3 and TRBJ2-7, with D unresolved. Germline-derived CDR1 and CDR2 are MNHEY and SVGEGT. The V end lost 3 bases, the J end lost 6 bases, and 6 bases lay between the germline ends. This CDR3 is 11 amino acids long.

Ten or more counts support this clonotype. The V and J genes are TRBV3-1 and TRBJ2-7; D not certain. The germline V gene encodes CDR1 LGHDT and CDR2 YNNKEL (reference sequence). Trimming cost V 0 bases and J 0 bases, with 9 bases left between them. The CDR3 length is 15 residues. The CDR3 region is CASSQEKGPSYEQYF. The CDR3 DNA follows: TGTGCCAGCAGCCAAGAGAAGGGTCCCTCCTACGAGCAGTACTTC.

In its sample, this clonotype was seen many times. Here the CDR3 DNA reads TGCGCCAGCAGCCAACTTTCCAGGGGCATCTCCTACAATGAGCAGTTCTTC. This codes for CASSQLSRGISYNEQFF. The gene calls are TRBV4-3 and TRBJ2-1; a possible D gene is TRBD1 (6 bases). Germline V gene sequence: CDR1 LGHNA, CDR2 YSLEER. The CDR3 extends over 17 amino acids. V was shortened by 2 bases and J by 0 bases, with 14 bases between the two germline ends.

This clonotype was seen only a few times. The gene calls are TRBV27 and TRBJ2-2; a weak D match, TRBD1 (6 bases). Trimming shortened V by 0 bases and J by 4 bases, and 12 bases separated the two germline ends. This CDR3 contains 16 residues. CDR1 and CDR2 (germline): MNHEY, SMNVEV (reference sequence). The CDR3 sequence: CASSLSGRGRTGELFF. DNA of the CDR3: TGTGCCAGCAGTTTATCGGGCAGGGGACGCACCGGGGAGCTGTTTTTT.

This clonotype was detected only a few times. The J gene is TRBJ1-1, the V gene TRBV11-2; D call uncertain. The CDR3 contains 15 residues. The germline V gene has CDR1 SGHAT and CDR2 FQNNGV. V lost 5 bases, J lost 7 bases, and 20 bases lay in between. CDR3 sequence (DNA): TGTGCCAGCAGCGGTAGAAACGGGGTACGGGGTGAAGCTTTCTTT. Its protein product is CASSGRNGVRGEAFF.

This clonotype was seen many times. The rearrangement joins TRBV12-3 or TRBV12-4 to TRBJ2-3, with TRBD1 matching 9 bases. V dropped 4 bases and J dropped 2; count of bases not matched to a gene: 7. The CDR3 has 16 amino acids. The CDR3 coding sequence is TGTGCCAGCAGTTCCGGGACAGGGCCAATCACAGATACGCAGTATTTT. The encoded protein is CASSSGTGPITDTQYF.

The chain combines TRBV6-2 or TRBV6-3 with TRBJ2-2; TRBD2 matches 8 bases. This CDR3 spans 15 amino acids. Losses at the gene ends were 2 bases for V and 5 bases for J; bases not matched to a gene: 4. Germline V gene lookup returns CDR1 MNHEY and CDR2 SVGEGT. The CDR3 nucleotides are TGTGCCAGCAGTTACAGGCCGGGAGGGACCGGGGAGCTGTTTTTT. Translating it yields CASSYRPGGTGELFF.

This clonotype was picked up many times. The V and J genes are TRBV7-9 and TRBJ2-3, with D unresolved. The CDR3 has 13 amino acids. Trimming removed 5 bases from V and 6 bases from J, with 12 bases in between. The germline CDR1 and CDR2 sequences are SEHNR and FQNEAQ (reference sequence). CDR3 sequence reads: CASSPGRMDTQYF. The CDR3, as DNA: TGTGCCAGCAGCCCAGGACGCATGGATACGCAGTATTTT.

This clonotype was observed at least ten times. The V gene is TRBV2, the J gene TRBJ1-2, with D possibly TRBD1 on 6 matching bases. CDR3 length: 14 amino acids. V lost 0 bases to trimming and J lost 6 bases, with 11 bases between them. The germline V gene encodes CDR1 SNHLY and CDR2 FYNNEI. The DNA for the CDR3 is TGTGCCAGCAGTGAAGCCCCAGGGGCGGATGGCTACACCTTC. This sequence encodes CASSEAPGADGYTF.

CDR3 sequence: CASSEIASAYEQYF. The CDR3 nucleotides read TGTGCCAGCAGTGAAATAGCGTCAGCCTACGAGCAGTACTTC. This rearrangement joins TRBV12-3 or TRBV12-4 to TRBJ2-7; maybe TRBD2 (5 bases). The length of the CDR3 is 14 residues. V was clipped by 5 bases and J by 2 bases, with 13 bases between them.

This clonotype was counted only a few times. The rearrangement joins TRBV4-3 to TRBJ2-7; D is possibly TRBD2 (6 bases). Germline assignment: CDR1 LGHNA and CDR2 YSLEER. V was shortened by 1 base and J by 6 bases, with 16 bases between the two germline ends. CDR3 length equals 15 residues. DNA of the CDR3: TGCGCCAGCAGCCAAGTAATGGCGGGGCAAGCCGAGCAGTACTTC. This codes for CASSQVMAGQAEQYF.

This clonotype has ten or more counts. J is TRBJ1-2 and V is TRBV12-2. TRBV12-2 is termed a pseudogene. The CDR3 extends over 12 amino acids. The CDR3, as DNA: TGTGCAAGTCGCTTAGATAACTATGGCTACACCTTC. Translation gives CASRLDNYGYTF.